This is a list of T cell receptor beta chains from one sample in a study of PD-1 blockade in mismatch repair-deficient tumors. The method was immunoSEQ multiplex PCR; TCRdb's version includes in-frame clones alone and lacks a portion of them. The profile shows some 130,000 clones, almost 90% of them singletons. The sequencing here drew on peripheral blood, taken about 17 months after starting pembrolizumab. Source of these receptors: an adult with mismatch repair-deficient cancer. CDR3s include the opening cysteine and the closing phenylalanine or tryptophan. Each record gives: V gene, clone size, D gene, CDR3 length, J gene, CDR3 protein, CDR3 DNA. A D gene is named only where the DNA matches it firmly. Size values are once, few and many counts, or a class for expanded clones, and some rows have none.

V gene: TRBV7-6
clone size: once
D gene: TRBD2
CDR3 length: 13
J gene: TRBJ2-7
CDR3 protein: CASSPGLLREQYF
CDR3 DNA: TGTGCCAGCAGCCCGGGACTACTAAGAGAGCAGTACTTC

V gene: TRBV15
clone size: NA
D gene: TRBD1
CDR3 length: 16
J gene: TRBJ1-5
CDR3 protein: CATSRGNGQGRQPQHF
CDR3 DNA: TGTGCCACCAGCAGAGGCAATGGACAGGGGAGACAGCCCCAGCATTTT

V gene: TRBV13
clone size: NA
D gene: NA
CDR3 length: 17
J gene: TRBJ2-4
CDR3 protein: CASSSRFQLGAKNIQYF
CDR3 DNA: TGTGCCAGCAGCTCCCGCTTCCAGCTTGGAGCCAAAAACATTCAGTACTTC

V gene: TRBV5-6
clone size: NA
D gene: NA
CDR3 length: 11
J gene: TRBJ2-5
CDR3 protein: CASSLMETQYF
CDR3 DNA: TGTGCCAGCAGCTTGATGGAGACCCAGTACTTC

V gene: TRBV5-6
clone size: NA
D gene: NA
CDR3 length: 14
J gene: TRBJ1-5
CDR3 protein: CASSFWGARQPQHF
CDR3 DNA: TGTGCCAGCAGCTTTTGGGGGGCGAGGCAGCCCCAGCATTTT

V gene: TRBV7-9
clone size: NA
D gene: TRBD2
CDR3 length: 17
J gene: TRBJ2-2
CDR3 protein: CASSSWGGSGNTGELFF
CDR3 DNA: TGTGCCAGCAGCTCCTGGGGCGGGAGCGGGAACACCGGGGAGCTGTTTTTT

V gene: TRBV4-2
clone size: NA
D gene: NA
CDR3 length: 14
J gene: TRBJ1-4
CDR3 protein: CASSQVGVGEKLFF
CDR3 DNA: TGTGCCAGCAGCCAAGTCGGGGTTGGTGAAAAACTGTTTTTT

V gene: TRBV10-3
clone size: NA
D gene: TRBD1
CDR3 length: 12
J gene: TRBJ1-2
CDR3 protein: CAISGTGLGYTF
CDR3 DNA: TGTGCCATCAGTGGGACAGGGCTTGGCTACACCTTC

V gene: TRBV13
clone size: once
D gene: TRBD2
CDR3 length: 16
J gene: TRBJ2-7
CDR3 protein: CASSQIGVAGVKEQYF
CDR3 DNA: TGTGCCAGCAGCCAGATCGGAGTAGCGGGAGTCAAGGAGCAGTACTTC

V gene: TRBV10-3
clone size: once
D gene: TRBD1
CDR3 length: 16
J gene: TRBJ2-6
CDR3 protein: CAIIGDRGPGANVLTF
CDR3 DNA: TGTGCCATCATAGGGGACAGGGGGCCTGGGGCCAACGTCCTGACTTTC

V gene: TRBV27
clone size: NA
D gene: NA
CDR3 length: 14
J gene: TRBJ2-2
CDR3 protein: CASTKMGNTGELFF
CDR3 DNA: TGTGCCAGCACCAAAATGGGGAACACCGGGGAGCTGTTTTTT

V gene: TRBV4-1
clone size: once
D gene: NA
CDR3 length: 14
J gene: TRBJ1-2
CDR3 protein: CASSQVGGQIGYTF
CDR3 DNA: TGCGCCAGCAGCCAAGTTGGGGGTCAGATTGGCTACACCTTC

V gene: TRBV11-2
clone size: NA
D gene: TRBD2
CDR3 length: 15
J gene: TRBJ2-7
CDR3 protein: CASSAQLAGAYEQYF
CDR3 DNA: TGTGCCAGCAGCGCCCAACTAGCGGGAGCATACGAGCAGTACTTC

V gene: TRBV2
clone size: NA
D gene: NA
CDR3 length: 14
J gene: TRBJ1-1
CDR3 protein: CASNRWGVNTEAFF
CDR3 DNA: TGTGCCAGCAACCGATGGGGCGTAAACACTGAAGCTTTCTTT

V gene: TRBV6-5
clone size: NA
D gene: NA
CDR3 length: 12
J gene: TRBJ2-1
CDR3 protein: CASNYVGGEQFF
CDR3 DNA: TGTGCCAGCAATTACGTAGGGGGAGAGCAGTTCTTC

V gene: TRBV7-3
clone size: NA
D gene: NA
CDR3 length: 15
J gene: TRBJ2-3
CDR3 protein: CASSLVAGRTDTQYF
CDR3 DNA: TGTGCCAGCAGCTTAGTGGCAGGGCGCACAGATACGCAGTATTTT

V gene: TRBV6-5
clone size: few
D gene: NA
CDR3 length: 13
J gene: TRBJ2-7
CDR3 protein: CASSWGDRGEQYF
CDR3 DNA: TGTGCCAGCAGTTGGGGGGATCGAGGGGAGCAGTACTTC

V gene: TRBV27
clone size: NA
D gene: NA
CDR3 length: 14
J gene: TRBJ1-1
CDR3 protein: CASSLSSGGTEAFF
CDR3 DNA: TGTGCCAGCAGTTTATCATCGGGGGGCACTGAAGCTTTCTTT

V gene: TRBV19
clone size: NA
D gene: NA
CDR3 length: 15
J gene: TRBJ2-1
CDR3 protein: CASSIGGRGYNEQFF
CDR3 DNA: TGTGCCAGTAGTATAGGAGGAAGAGGGTACAATGAGCAGTTCTTC

V gene: TRBV25-1
clone size: NA
D gene: TRBD2
CDR3 length: 17
J gene: TRBJ2-5
CDR3 protein: CASSRPGGAAEQETQYF
CDR3 DNA: TGTGCCAGCAGTCGCCCGGGGGGAGCGGCGGAGCAAGAGACCCAGTACTTC

V gene: TRBV7-8
clone size: NA
D gene: NA
CDR3 length: 16
J gene: TRBJ2-3
CDR3 protein: CASSSTAALGTDTQYF
CDR3 DNA: TGTGCCAGCAGCTCCACGGCGGCTCTAGGCACAGATACGCAGTATTTT

V gene: TRBV19
clone size: NA
D gene: NA
CDR3 length: 13
J gene: TRBJ2-3
CDR3 protein: CASSITTADTQYF
CDR3 DNA: TGTGCCAGTAGTATAACGACAGCAGATACGCAGTATTTT

V gene: TRBV7-9
clone size: NA
D gene: NA
CDR3 length: 12
J gene: TRBJ2-3
CDR3 protein: CASSFLSDTQYF
CDR3 DNA: TGTGCCAGCAGCTTTTTGTCAGATACGCAGTATTTT

V gene: TRBV28
clone size: NA
D gene: NA
CDR3 length: 16
J gene: TRBJ2-5
CDR3 protein: CASSLSSWEVTETQYF
CDR3 DNA: TGTGCCAGCAGTTTAAGTTCGTGGGAGGTGACGGAGACCCAGTACTTC

V gene: TRBV5-1
clone size: NA
D gene: NA
CDR3 length: 14
J gene: TRBJ2-5
CDR3 protein: CASSLGTFQETQYF
CDR3 DNA: TGCGCCAGCAGCTTGGGGACATTCCAAGAGACCCAGTACTTC

V gene: TRBV6-5
clone size: NA
D gene: TRBD1
CDR3 length: 14
J gene: TRBJ1-6
CDR3 protein: CASRWTGLNSPLHF
CDR3 DNA: TGTGCCAGCAGATGGACAGGGTTAAATTCACCCCTCCACTTT

V gene: TRBV2
clone size: NA
D gene: NA
CDR3 length: 14
J gene: TRBJ1-5
CDR3 protein: CASSFTTFNQPQHF
CDR3 DNA: TGTGCCAGCAGTTTTACCACATTCAATCAGCCCCAGCATTTT

V gene: TRBV5-1
clone size: NA
D gene: TRBD1
CDR3 length: 17
J gene: TRBJ1-2
CDR3 protein: CASSLTGTGLKDYGYTF
CDR3 DNA: TGCGCCAGCAGCTTGACTGGGACAGGCTTAAAAGACTATGGCTACACCTTC

V gene: TRBV29-1
clone size: NA
D gene: TRBD2
CDR3 length: 14
J gene: TRBJ2-7
CDR3 protein: CSVESSGTSYEQYF
CDR3 DNA: TGCAGCGTTGAGTCTAGCGGGACCTCCTACGAGCAGTACTTC

V gene: TRBV7-3
clone size: NA
D gene: TRBD1
CDR3 length: 13
J gene: TRBJ1-1
CDR3 protein: CASSPGGVTEAFF
CDR3 DNA: TGTGCCAGCAGCCCAGGGGGGGTCACTGAAGCTTTCTTT

V gene: TRBV11-2
clone size: NA
D gene: NA
CDR3 length: 15
J gene: TRBJ2-1
CDR3 protein: CASSFTGVPYNEQFF
CDR3 DNA: TGTGCCAGCAGCTTTACGGGAGTACCCTACAATGAGCAGTTCTTC

V gene: TRBV4-1
clone size: NA
D gene: TRBD2
CDR3 length: 16
J gene: TRBJ2-2
CDR3 protein: CASSLRTSGSSGELFF
CDR3 DNA: TGCGCCAGCAGCTTACGGACTAGCGGGAGCTCCGGGGAGCTGTTTTTT

V gene: TRBV19
clone size: NA
D gene: TRBD1
CDR3 length: 15
J gene: TRBJ1-5
CDR3 protein: CASSLPGQSNQPQHF
CDR3 DNA: TGTGCCAGTAGCCTACCGGGACAGAGCAATCAGCCCCAGCATTTT

V gene: TRBV4-3
clone size: NA
D gene: NA
CDR3 length: 14
J gene: TRBJ2-2
CDR3 protein: CASSRRASTGELFF
CDR3 DNA: TGCGCCAGCAGCCGCAGGGCAAGTACCGGGGAGCTGTTTTTT

V gene: TRBV4-2
clone size: NA
D gene: NA
CDR3 length: 15
J gene: TRBJ2-7
CDR3 protein: CASSQDAQGPYEQYF
CDR3 DNA: TGTGCCAGCAGCCAAGATGCGCAGGGCCCCTACGAGCAGTACTTC

V gene: TRBV6-5
clone size: NA
D gene: NA
CDR3 length: 13
J gene: TRBJ2-1
CDR3 protein: CASSYSPQGEQFF
CDR3 DNA: TGTGCCAGCAGTTACTCGCCACAGGGAGAGCAGTTCTTC

V gene: TRBV11-1
clone size: NA
D gene: NA
CDR3 length: 13
J gene: TRBJ1-1
CDR3 protein: CASSPDGDTEAFF
CDR3 DNA: TGTGCCAGCAGCCCGGACGGGGACACTGAAGCTTTCTTT

V gene: TRBV4-1
clone size: NA
D gene: NA
CDR3 length: 12
J gene: TRBJ1-1
CDR3 protein: CASSQDQTMAFF
CDR3 DNA: TGCGCCAGCAGCCAAGATCAGACTATGGCTTTCTTT

V gene: TRBV5-1
clone size: NA
D gene: NA
CDR3 length: 16
J gene: TRBJ2-1
CDR3 protein: CASSLERASSYNEQFF
CDR3 DNA: TGCGCCAGCAGCTTGGAAAGGGCAAGCTCCTACAATGAGCAGTTCTTC

V gene: TRBV6-1
clone size: NA
D gene: NA
CDR3 length: 14
J gene: TRBJ1-3
CDR3 protein: CASSETQSGNTIYF
CDR3 DNA: TGTGCCAGCAGTGAGACACAGTCTGGAAACACCATATATTTT

V gene: TRBV21-1
clone size: NA
D gene: NA
CDR3 length: 15
J gene: TRBJ2-3
CDR3 protein: CASSLIRGSTDTQYF
CDR3 DNA: TGTGCCAGCAGCCTCATCCGAGGAAGCACAGATACGCAGTATTTT

V gene: TRBV4-1
clone size: NA
D gene: NA
CDR3 length: 12
J gene: TRBJ2-3
CDR3 protein: CASSRAGDTQYF
CDR3 DNA: TGCGCCAGCAGCCGAGCCGGAGATACGCAGTATTTT

V gene: TRBV13
clone size: once
D gene: NA
CDR3 length: 14
J gene: TRBJ1-1
CDR3 protein: CASSAQGLGTEAFF
CDR3 DNA: TGTGCCAGCAGCGCTCAGGGGTTGGGCACTGAAGCTTTCTTT

V gene: TRBV28
clone size: NA
D gene: TRBD2
CDR3 length: 15
J gene: TRBJ2-7
CDR3 protein: CASSLITSASYEQYF
CDR3 DNA: TGTGCCAGCAGTTTAATCACTAGCGCCTCCTACGAGCAGTACTTC

V gene: TRBV6-1
clone size: NA
D gene: NA
CDR3 length: 15
J gene: TRBJ1-5
CDR3 protein: CASSEWWESNQPQHF
CDR3 DNA: TGTGCCAGCAGTGAGTGGTGGGAGAGCAATCAGCCCCAGCATTTT

V gene: TRBV27
clone size: NA
D gene: TRBD1
CDR3 length: 16
J gene: TRBJ2-1
CDR3 protein: CASSFGWTGPYNEQFF
CDR3 DNA: TGTGCCAGCAGTTTCGGGTGGACAGGCCCCTACAATGAGCAGTTCTTC

V gene: TRBV29-1
clone size: NA
D gene: NA
CDR3 length: 13
J gene: TRBJ2-1
CDR3 protein: CSVVRLGVNEQFF
CDR3 DNA: TGCAGCGTTGTAAGGCTCGGGGTGAATGAGCAGTTCTTC

V gene: TRBV7-2
clone size: NA
D gene: NA
CDR3 length: 13
J gene: TRBJ2-1
CDR3 protein: CASSWSSHNEQFF
CDR3 DNA: TGTGCCAGCAGCTGGAGTAGCCACAATGAGCAGTTCTTC

V gene: TRBV29-1
clone size: NA
D gene: NA
CDR3 length: 13
J gene: TRBJ2-7
CDR3 protein: CSVVWDNSYEQYF
CDR3 DNA: TGCAGCGTTGTTTGGGACAACTCCTACGAGCAGTACTTC

V gene: TRBV13
clone size: NA
D gene: TRBD1
CDR3 length: 14
J gene: TRBJ2-7
CDR3 protein: CASSFGTADYEQYF
CDR3 DNA: TGTGCCAGCAGCTTCGGGACAGCGGACTACGAGCAGTACTTC

V gene: TRBV7-2
clone size: NA
D gene: TRBD2
CDR3 length: 16
J gene: TRBJ2-7
CDR3 protein: CASSPGLAGVPYEQYF
CDR3 DNA: TGTGCCAGCAGCCCCGGACTAGCGGGAGTCCCCTACGAGCAGTACTTC

V gene: TRBV11-3
clone size: NA
D gene: NA
CDR3 length: 13
J gene: TRBJ1-1
CDR3 protein: CASRGATRTEAFF
CDR3 DNA: TGTGCCAGCCGGGGGGCAACCCGCACTGAAGCTTTCTTT

V gene: TRBV15
clone size: once
D gene: TRBD1
CDR3 length: 15
J gene: TRBJ2-3
CDR3 protein: CATSRKGAGTDTQYF
CDR3 DNA: TGTGCCACCAGCAGAAAGGGGGCAGGCACAGATACGCAGTATTTT

V gene: TRBV11-1
clone size: NA
D gene: TRBD1
CDR3 length: 16
J gene: TRBJ2-2
CDR3 protein: CASSLAGTGFTGELFF
CDR3 DNA: TGTGCCAGCAGCTTGGCCGGGACAGGGTTCACCGGGGAGCTGTTTTTT

V gene: TRBV28
clone size: NA
D gene: TRBD1
CDR3 length: 15
J gene: TRBJ1-2
CDR3 protein: CASSSPGQGFSGYTF
CDR3 DNA: TGTGCCAGCAGTTCTCCGGGACAGGGGTTCTCGGGCTACACCTTC